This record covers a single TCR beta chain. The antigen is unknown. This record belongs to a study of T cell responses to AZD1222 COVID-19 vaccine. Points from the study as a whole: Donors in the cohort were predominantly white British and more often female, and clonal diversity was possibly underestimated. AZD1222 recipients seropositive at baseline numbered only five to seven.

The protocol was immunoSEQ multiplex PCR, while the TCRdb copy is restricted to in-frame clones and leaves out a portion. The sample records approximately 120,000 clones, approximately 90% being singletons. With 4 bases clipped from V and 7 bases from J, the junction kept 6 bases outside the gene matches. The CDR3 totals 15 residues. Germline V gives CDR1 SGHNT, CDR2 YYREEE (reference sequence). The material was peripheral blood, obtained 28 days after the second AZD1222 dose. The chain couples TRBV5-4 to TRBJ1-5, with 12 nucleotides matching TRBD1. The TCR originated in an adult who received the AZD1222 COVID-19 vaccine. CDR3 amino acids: CASSEGQGANQPQHF. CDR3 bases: TGTGCCAGCAGCGAGGGACAGGGGGCGAACCAGCCCCAGCATTTT. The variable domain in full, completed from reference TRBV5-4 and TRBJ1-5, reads ETGVTQSPTHLIKTRGQQVTLRCSSQSGHNTVSWYQQALGQGPQFIFQYYREEENGRGNFPPRFSGLQFPNYSSELNVNALELDDSALYLCASSEGQGANQPQHFGDGTRLSIL.